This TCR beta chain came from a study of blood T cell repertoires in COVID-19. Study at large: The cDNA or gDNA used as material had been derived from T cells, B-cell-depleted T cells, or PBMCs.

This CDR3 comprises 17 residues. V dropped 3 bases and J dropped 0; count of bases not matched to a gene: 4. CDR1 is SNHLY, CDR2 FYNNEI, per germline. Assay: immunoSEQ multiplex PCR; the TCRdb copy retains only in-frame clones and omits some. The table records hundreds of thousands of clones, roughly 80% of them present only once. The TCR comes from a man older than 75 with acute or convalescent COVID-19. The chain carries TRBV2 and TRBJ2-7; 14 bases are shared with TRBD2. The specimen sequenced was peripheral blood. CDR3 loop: CASSDAGTSGGSYEQYF. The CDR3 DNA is TGTGCCAGCAGTGACGCTGGGACTAGCGGGGGCTCCTACGAGCAGTACTTC.